Each of the 32 T cell receptor beta chains below was sequenced from the same sample in a study of response to subunit inactivated influenza vaccine. In TCRdb, the RT-PCR reads were re-called with MiXCR into one record per CDR3 protein. The top ten hold approximately 30% of the sample, which has around 200,000 distinct CDR3 sequences, 10% to 15% seen once. The sample was also reused in another study, on T cells expressing NK-cell markers. That work contributes: Production of TCR beta cDNA relied on 5'RACE template switching with UMIs.

This specimen consisted of CD8+ T cells sorted from PBMCs, obtained about 13 days after vaccination. Receptor source: a man aged 45-65 years who received an inactivated influenza vaccine.

V usage is TRBV12-3 or TRBV12-4 and J usage is TRBJ2-1, with D possibly matching TRBD1 (5 bases). The CDR3 spans 13 residues. Between the trimmed V and J ends, which lost 5 bases and 4 bases, there was a span of 9 bases. CDR3 nucleotide sequence: TGTGCCAGCAGTCCACAGGAGTACAATGAGCAGTTCTTC. Translated: CASSPQEYNEQFF.

This clonotype was detected only a few times. The V call is TRBV2, the J call TRBJ1-5; D not resolved. V lost 1 base, J lost 7 bases, and 14 bases lay in between. CDR1 and CDR2 from the germline V gene are SNHLY and FYNNEI. The CDR3 has 15 residues. In nucleotides, the CDR3 is TGTGCCAGCAGTGAAGTTCTGGAGACCGGGCAGCCCCAGCATTTT. It codes for CASSEVLETGQPQHF.

This chain links TRBV20-1 with TRBJ2-1, with D unclear. In germline, CDR1 is DFQATT, CDR2 SNEGSKA (reference sequence). CDR3 length: 16 amino acids. V lost 6 bases, J lost 7 bases, and 25 bases lay in between. Here the CDR3 reads CSASPLGLTGLNEQFF. Here the CDR3 DNA reads TGCAGTGCCAGTCCACTGGGCCTCACCGGCCTAAATGAGCAGTTCTTC.

The chain uses TRBV4-3 and TRBJ2-7, with a weak D call TRBD2 (7 bases). The V end was cut by 6 bases, the J end by 5 bases, with 20 bases between. The CDR3 is 15 amino acids. Germline V gene sequence: CDR1 LGHNA, CDR2 YSLEER. CDR3 DNA sequence: TGCGCCAGCAGGAGAAACCGGGGGGCCCCCAACGAGCAGTACTTC. Its translation: CASRRNRGAPNEQYF.

Only a few counts were recorded for this clonotype. The chain is built from TRBV4-2 and TRBJ2-7; D is tentatively TRBD1 or TRBD2 (5 bases each). CDR3 length equals 18 residues. V was trimmed by 0 bases and J by 2 bases, leaving 20 bases between them. CDR1 LGHNA and CDR2 YNFKEQ come from the germline V gene. The CDR3 DNA follows: TGTGCCAGCAGCCAAGATTTAGTGGGGCGACGGGAAACCTACGAGCAGTACTTC. Translating gives CASSQDLVGRRETYEQYF.

A note on this clonotype: A much larger clone is a single base away; this may be a read error. J is TRBJ2-3 and V is TRBV5-1; the D is unclear. The CDR3 covers 16 residues. Germline V gene sequence: CDR1 SGHRS, CDR2 YFSETQ. Trimming removed 4 bases at V and 0 bases at J, with 15 bases between. The CDR3 nucleotides are TGCGCCAGCAGCCCCCAGGTCTCGATCAGCACAGATACGCAGTATTTT. Protein sequence: CASSPQVSISTDTQYF.

This clonotype was seen more than once but under ten times. The V call is TRBV9, the J call TRBJ2-2; D gene ambiguous. The CDR3 consists of 14 residues. The V gene's germline CDR1 is SGDLS and CDR2 YYNGEE. With 4 bases removed from V and 6 bases from J, the gap between germline ends came to 13 bases. The CDR3 sequence: CASSLQQIPGELFF. In DNA form, the CDR3 reads TGTGCCAGCAGCCTACAACAGATTCCCGGGGAGCTGTTTTTT. Full variable domain (remainder filled in from reference TRBV9 and TRBJ2-2): DSGVTQTPKHLITATGQRVTLRCSPRSGDLSVYWYQQSLDQGLQFLIQYYNGEERAKGNILERFSAQQFPDLHSELNLSSLELGDSALYFCASSLQQIPGELFFGEGSRLTVL.

This clonotype was seen a few times. V and J are TRBV4-2 and TRBJ2-1, with 9 bases fitting TRBD1. V lost 6 bases and J lost 7; bases outside the gene matches: 7. CDR1 is LGHNA, CDR2 YNFKEQ, per germline. The CDR3 sequence is 14 residues long. The CDR3 DNA reads as TGTGCCAGCAGGGAGGGACAGGGTAGAAATGAGCAGTTCTTC. Translated: CASREGQGRNEQFF.

V usage is TRBV6-2 or TRBV6-3 and J usage is TRBJ2-5, with 11 bases lining up with TRBD2. CDR3 length: 16 amino acids. In germline, CDR1 is MNHEY, CDR2 SVGEGT. The V and J ends lost 2 bases and 5 bases, in that order; junction bases with no gene match: 7. This CDR3 reads CASSYVAGGPSETQYF. CDR3 sequence (DNA): TGTGCCAGCAGTTACGTAGCGGGGGGGCCTTCCGAGACCCAGTACTTC.

The chain uses TRBV29-1 and TRBJ1-1; D is perhaps TRBD1 (5 bases). With 5 bases removed from V and 5 bases from J, the gap between germline ends came to 9 bases. This CDR3 is 11 amino acids long. CDR1 is SQVTM, CDR2 ANQGSEA, per germline. The CDR3 nucleotides read TGCAGCGTTTGGGGGGGTACTGAAGCTTTCTTT. It encodes CSVWGGTEAFF.

This sequence joins TRBV5-5 and TRBJ2-1; D not resolved. The germline V and J ends were trimmed by 4 bases and 4 bases, with 12 bases remaining between them. This CDR3 comprises 14 residues. The germline V gene encodes CDR1 SGHKS and CDR2 YYEKEE (reference sequence). The CDR3 region has the DNA TGTGCCAGCAGCCAAGGTACATATTACAATGAGCAGTTCTTC. Translating gives CASSQGTYYNEQFF.

The CDR3 loop is CASSEDPWGYEQYF. In nucleotides, the CDR3 is TGTGCCAGCAGTGAAGACCCGTGGGGTTACGAGCAGTACTTC. The chain links TRBV6-1 to TRBJ2-7; D gene ambiguous. The germline V and J ends were trimmed by 1 base and 4 bases, with 11 bases remaining between them. This CDR3 region has 14 residues. Germline V gene data show CDR1 as MNHNS and CDR2 as SASEGT.

This clonotype was observed at least ten times. The V call is TRBV12-3 or TRBV12-4, the J call TRBJ2-7; tentatively, D is TRBD1 (5 bases). V lost 5 bases and J lost 3, with 14 bases in between. The CDR3 extends over 14 amino acids. Written as DNA, the CDR3 is TGTGCCAGCAGTCAACAGGATTGGCTCTACGAGCAGTACTTC. Its translation: CASSQQDWLYEQYF.

The chain carries TRBV19 and TRBJ2-3; D is possibly TRBD2 (6 bases). Germline V gene lookup returns CDR1 LNHDA and CDR2 SQIVND (reference sequence). The CDR3 runs 17 residues. Trimming stripped 5 bases from V and 0 bases from J, with 18 bases between. CDR3 sequence reads: CASSPLESGLSTDTQYF. CDR3 DNA sequence: TGTGCCAGTAGTCCCCTTGAAAGCGGGCTTAGCACAGATACGCAGTATTTT.

This clonotype appeared a few times. The rearrangement uses TRBV4-3 and TRBJ2-7; weak D call: TRBD1 (6 bases). In germline, CDR1 is LGHNA, CDR2 YSLEER. The CDR3 sequence is 14 residues long. Trimming removed 0 bases at V and 4 bases at J, with 10 bases between. Written as DNA, the CDR3 is TGCGCCAGCAGCCAAGAACAGGGTTCATACGAGCAGTACTTC. Protein sequence: CASSQEQGSYEQYF.

With regard to this clonotype: A junction end diverges from the germline sequence, so it may reflect a read error. The gene calls are TRBV27 and TRBJ2-1; 8 nucleotides align to TRBD2. This CDR3 spans 14 amino acids. Germline loops: CDR1 MNHEY, CDR2 SMNVEV (reference sequence). The CDR3 reads CASSLGTRGNEHFF. The CDR3 nucleotides are TGTGCCAGCAGTTTAGGGACTAGGGGGAATGAGCACTTCTTC.

This chain joins TRBV4-1 and TRBJ2-7; D is perhaps TRBD2 (5 bases). There are 13 residues in the CDR3. Trimming took 3 bases from V and 3 from J, leaving 9 bases between them. Germline V lookup: CDR1 MGHRA, CDR2 YSYEKL. The CDR3 DNA follows: TGCGCCAGCAGCCACTGGGAGAACTACGAGCAGTACTTC. Its translation is CASSHWENYEQYF.

This chain uses TRBV6-1 with TRBJ2-1; D gene ambiguous. The germline V gene encodes CDR1 MNHNS and CDR2 SASEGT. This CDR3 is built from 14 residues. V dropped 4 bases and J dropped 0 bases, with 7 bases sitting between them. The DNA for the CDR3 is TGTGCCAGCAGTGTCGACAACTCCTACAATGAGCAGTTCTTC. As protein: CASSVDNSYNEQFF.

This clonotype has at least ten counts. J is TRBJ1-5 and V is TRBV6-2 or TRBV6-3; no definite D call. Germline-derived CDR1 and CDR2 are MNHEY and SVGEGT. V was pared by 2 bases and J by 6 bases, with 5 bases between. The CDR3 has 12 amino acids. CDR3 nucleotide sequence: TGTGCCAGCAGTTACGCCGGTCAGCCCCAGCATTTT. Amino acids: CASSYAGQPQHF.

The chain is built from TRBV20-1 and TRBJ2-1; the match to TRBD2 covers 9 bases. The junction had 24 bases not matched to a gene; V was cut back by 3 bases and J by 9 bases. This CDR3 is built from 19 residues. The germline V gene has CDR1 DFQATT and CDR2 SNEGSKA (reference sequence). CDR3 region: CSASRLVDLTGLASFEQFF. The CDR3 region has the DNA TGCAGTGCTAGCCGCCTAGTGGACTTAACGGGACTAGCTTCGTTTGAGCAGTTCTTC.

The V and J genes are TRBV6-5 and TRBJ2-1; D gene uncertain. The germline CDR1 and CDR2 sequences are MNHEY and SVGAGI. Trimming removed 0 bases from V and 9 bases from J, with 9 bases in between. This CDR3 spans 13 amino acids. The CDR3 loop is CASSYSRMGEQFF. For the CDR3, the DNA is TGTGCCAGCAGTTACTCACGGATGGGTGAGCAGTTCTTC.

V usage is TRBV29-1 and J usage is TRBJ2-1; D unclear. The germline gives CDR1 SQVTM, CDR2 ANQGSEA. This CDR3 spans 11 amino acids. V lost 3 bases to trimming and J lost 10 bases, with 10 bases between them. This chain's CDR3 is CSVDFVREQFF. The CDR3 nucleotides read TGCAGCGTTGATTTCGTCCGGGAGCAGTTCTTC.

A few counts support this clonotype. The chain carries TRBV5-1 and TRBJ2-7, with no clear D. The CDR3 sequence is 12 residues long. Germline CDR1 is SGHRS and CDR2 is YFSETQ. Between the trimmed V and J ends, which lost 1 base and 6 bases, there was a span of 8 bases. The CDR3: CASSLTVFEQYF. The CDR3 coding sequence is TGCGCCAGCAGCTTGACCGTGTTCGAGCAGTACTTC.

The V call is TRBV2, the J call TRBJ1-2; the D gene is possibly TRBD1 (6 bases). The germline V and J ends were trimmed by 11 bases and 4 bases, with 14 bases remaining between them. The V gene's germline CDR1 is SNHLY and CDR2 FYNNEI. This CDR3 comprises 12 residues. The CDR3 sequence: CAGGGPSYGYTF. As DNA, the CDR3 is TGTGCCGGAGGGGGGCCCAGCTATGGCTACACCTTC.

The table lists this clonotype with many counts. The V call is TRBV27, the J call TRBJ1-2; possible D gene TRBD1, 5 bases. CDR1 and CDR2 from the germline V gene are MNHEY and SMNVEV (reference sequence). The CDR3 runs 13 residues. The V gene lost 3 bases and the J gene lost 7 bases, with 12 bases spanning the gap. CDR3 sequence (DNA): TGTGCCAGCAGTTTCCAGGGCTCCCTTGGCTACACCTTC. Amino acids: CASSFQGSLGYTF.

The J gene is TRBJ2-5, the V gene TRBV27, with 11 bases fitting TRBD2. The CDR3 has 15 residues. Germline V gives CDR1 MNHEY, CDR2 SMNVEV (reference sequence). The V and J ends lost 6 bases and 4 bases, in that order; junction bases with no gene match: 7. The CDR3 loop reads CASRTIAGGGETQYF. CDR3 nucleotides: TGTGCCAGCAGAACGATAGCGGGAGGGGGAGAGACCCAGTACTTC.

This chain connects TRBV2 to TRBJ2-3, with a tentative D call TRBD2 (7 bases). This CDR3 is 17 amino acids long. Trimming stripped 1 base from V and 3 bases from J, with 17 bases between. CDR1 is SNHLY, CDR2 FYNNEI, per germline. DNA for the CDR3: TGTGCCAGCAGTGAAGGAGGGGGGGCTTGGGGAACAGATACGCAGTATTTT. It specifies CASSEGGGAWGTDTQYF.

The chain links TRBV5-1 to TRBJ1-2; 8 nucleotides align to TRBD1. CDR1 and CDR2 from the germline V gene are SGHRS and YFSETQ. Trimming took 7 bases from V and 8 from J; bases not matched to a gene: 10. The CDR3 contains 13 residues. The CDR3 reads CASSGTGPRGYTF. The DNA of the CDR3 is TGCGCCAGCTCTGGGACAGGCCCGAGGGGCTACACCTTC.

V is TRBV6-1 and J is TRBJ2-1; 10 nucleotides match TRBD1. This CDR3 is 14 amino acids long. Trimming cost V 7 bases and J 4 bases; bases outside gene matches: 4. Germline V lookup: CDR1 MNHNS, CDR2 SASEGT. CDR3 in DNA: TGTGCCAGCAACCCGGGACAGGGGTACAATGAGCAGTTCTTC. It yields the protein CASNPGQGYNEQFF.

The chain uses TRBV27 and TRBJ2-5; D might be TRBD2 (5 bases). The CDR3 has 13 residues. The germline V gene encodes CDR1 MNHEY and CDR2 SMNVEV (reference sequence). V lost 8 bases to trimming and J lost 4 bases, with 14 bases between them. CDR3 protein: CASCLRSGETQYF. CDR3 nucleotides: TGTGCCAGCTGTCTACGGAGCGGAGAGACCCAGTACTTC.

The genes are TRBV20-1 and TRBJ1-2, with 8 nucleotides matching TRBD1. Germline CDR1 reads DFQATT; CDR2 reads SNEGSKA (reference sequence). The junction had 1 base not matched to a gene; V was cut back by 4 bases and J by 9 bases. The CDR3 spans 10 residues. The CDR3 loop is CSATGGSYTF. For the CDR3, the DNA is TGCAGTGCTACAGGGGGCAGCTACACCTTC.

This clonotype occurred a few times. This chain links TRBV20-1 with TRBJ2-3; 16 nucleotides match TRBD2. V lost 3 bases to trimming and J lost 3 bases; unmatched junction nucleotides: 12. The CDR3 loop spans 19 amino acids. Germline assignment: CDR1 DFQATT and CDR2 SNEGSKA (reference sequence). CDR3 loop: CSASVPGLAGGLRTDTQYF. The CDR3 nucleotides read TGCAGTGCTAGTGTACCGGGACTAGCGGGGGGGCTACGTACAGATACGCAGTATTTT.